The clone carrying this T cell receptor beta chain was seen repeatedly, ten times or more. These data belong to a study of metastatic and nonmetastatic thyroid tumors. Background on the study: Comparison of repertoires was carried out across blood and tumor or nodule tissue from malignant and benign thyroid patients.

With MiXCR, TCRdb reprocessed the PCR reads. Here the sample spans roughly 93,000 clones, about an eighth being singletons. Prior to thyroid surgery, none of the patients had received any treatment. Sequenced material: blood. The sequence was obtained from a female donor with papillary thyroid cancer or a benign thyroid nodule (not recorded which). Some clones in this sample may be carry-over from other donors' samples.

CDR3 sequence: CATSDLSREVNEQFF. The CDR3 DNA sequence: TGTGCCACCAGTGATTTATCCAGGGAAGTCAATGAGCAGTTCTTC. The rearrangement links TRBV24-1 to TRBJ2-1, with D possibly TRBD1 on 5 matching bases. The CDR3 contains 15 residues. V was cut by 1 base and J by 6 bases, with 12 bases left in between. In germline, CDR1 is KGHDR, CDR2 SFDVKD.